This is a list of T cell receptor beta chains from one sample in a study of long-term antiretroviral therapy in people with HIV. Repertoires were generated with immunoSEQ multiplex PCR, while TCRdb's copy carries only in-frame clones and drops some. Of tens of thousands of clones listed, approximately 78% are singletons. The source material was unsorted PBMCs, sampled 2.9 years after starting antiretroviral therapy. The receptors come from a man aged 45-65 years with HIV. The CDR3 runs from the conserved cysteine through the conserved F or W. Each record gives: clone size, V gene, D gene, J gene, CDR3 DNA, CDR3 protein. The D gene is left open where the match is weak. Some rows mark clone size as missing; the rest say once, few, many or name a class of expanded clone.

>-|TRBV7-9|-|TRBJ1-4
TGTGCCAGCAGCTTAGGTGGCCCCGTTAATGAAAAACTGTTTTTT
CASSLGGPVNEKLFF
>-|TRBV2|-|TRBJ1-2
TGTGCCTGGGGCAGCAGTATCTACACCTTC
CAWGSSIYTF
>-|TRBV18|-|TRBJ1-4
TGTGCCAGCTCAGCGACAGCAACTAATGAAAAACTGTTTTTT
CASSATATNEKLFF
>-|TRBV5-1|TRBD1|TRBJ2-3
TGCGCCAGCAGCATTGGACAGGGCGCAGATACGCAGTATTTT
CASSIGQGADTQYF
>-|TRBV7-8|-|TRBJ2-3
TGTGCCAGCAGCGAACGGGATTCACGGGATACGCAGTATTTT
CASSERDSRDTQYF
>once|TRBV6-5|-|TRBJ1-2
TGTGCCAGCAGATTGGACCTAAACTATGGCTACACCTTC
CASRLDLNYGYTF
>-|TRBV7-9|-|TRBJ1-1
TGTGCCAGCAGCGCAGCAGGGCCGTACACTGAAGCTTTCTTT
CASSAAGPYTEAFF
>-|TRBV5-5|-|TRBJ2-5
TGTGCCAGCAGTCCTAGGGTAGTGGAGACCCAGTACTTC
CASSPRVVETQYF
>-|TRBV13|TRBD1|TRBJ2-7
TGTGCCAGCAGCACCCGGGACAGAAACTACGAGCAGTACTTC
CASSTRDRNYEQYF
>-|TRBV18|TRBD1|TRBJ1-5
TGTGCCAGCTCACCCGACAGACAGGGCGCAGGTGAGCCCCAGCATTTT
CASSPDRQGAGEPQHF
>-|TRBV4-1|TRBD1|TRBJ1-1
TGCGCCAGCAGCCAAGATCCCGCGACAGGGCTCCCCACTGAAGCTTTCTTT
CASSQDPATGLPTEAFF
>-|TRBV4-1|-|TRBJ2-3
TGCGCCAGCAGCCTCCTCAGGAGGGAGGAGCAGTATTTT
CASSLLRREEQYF
>-|TRBV7-8|-|TRBJ2-1
TGTGCCAGCAGTCCCCAGATGAATGAGCAGTTCTTC
CASSPQMNEQFF
>-|TRBV19|-|TRBJ2-7
TGTGCCAGTTCTTCCTGGGGTCCCTACGAGCAGTACTTC
CASSSWGPYEQYF
>-|TRBV4-3|-|TRBJ2-2
TGCGCCAGCAGCAGACAGCAAACCGGGGAGCTGTTTTTT
CASSRQQTGELFF
>-|TRBV7-8|-|TRBJ2-7
TGTGCCACCGGACCTACTCCCATAGGAACCTACGAGCAGTACTTC
CATGPTPIGTYEQYF
>-|TRBV2|-|TRBJ2-1
TGTGCCAGCAGCCCCCGGGGCTCTAGGAAGAATGAGCAGTTCTTC
CASSPRGSRKNEQFF
>-|TRBV5-4|-|TRBJ2-3
TGTGCCTCCAAACGAACGGGGGAGACAGATACGCAGTATTTT
CASKRTGETDTQYF
>-|TRBV7-6|TRBD1|TRBJ2-7
TGTGCCAGCAGCTTGGGGACAGGCCGCTTCTCCTACGAGCAGTACTTC
CASSLGTGRFSYEQYF
>-|TRBV14|-|TRBJ2-5
TGTGCCAGCAGCCCCCTCGGGGGATGGGTGGAGACCCAGTACTTC
CASSPLGGWVETQYF
>-|TRBV28|-|TRBJ2-5
TGTGCCAGCAGTACCACCAACTTGGGTGCAGAGACCCAGTACTTC
CASSTTNLGAETQYF
>-|TRBV7-2|TRBD1|TRBJ1-6
TGTGCCAGCAGCTTAGCCGGAGGACAGGGAGCCTCACCCCTCCACTTT
CASSLAGGQGASPLHF
>-|TRBV9|-|TRBJ2-7
TGTGCCAGCAGTCCTGACGGTACCTACGAGCAGTACTTC
CASSPDGTYEQYF
>-|TRBV7-9|TRBD1|TRBJ2-1
TGTGCCAGCAGCCCTGGACAGGGGCCTAATGATGAGCAGTTCTTC
CASSPGQGPNDEQFF
>once|TRBV6-1|-|TRBJ2-7
TGTGCCAGCAGTGAATTCCACGAGCAGTACTTC
CASSEFHEQYF
>-|TRBV5-3|-|TRBJ1-1
TGTGCCAGAAGCTTTATCCAGGGTTGCACTGAAGCTTTCTTT
CARSFIQGCTEAFF
>once|TRBV7-2|TRBD1|TRBJ2-7
TGTGCCAGCAGCCCCCGTAGGGACAGCTCAGCCTACGAGCAGTACTTC
CASSPRRDSSAYEQYF
>-|TRBV30|-|TRBJ1-1
TGTGCCTGGGGAGACGGCAACACTGAAGCTTTCTTT
CAWGDGNTEAFF
>-|TRBV6-1|-|TRBJ1-2
TGTGCCAGCAGTGAAGTAGTGACAGACACCTATGGCTACACCTTC
CASSEVVTDTYGYTF
>-|TRBV2|TRBD1|TRBJ2-3
TGTGCCAGCAAACAGGGGGCCCGCACAGATACGCAGTATTTT
CASKQGARTDTQYF
>-|TRBV5-1|-|TRBJ1-1
TGCGCCAGCAGCTCATCATCGACTTACACTGAAGCTTTCTTT
CASSSSSTYTEAFF
>-|TRBV7-2|TRBD1|TRBJ1-1
TGTGCCAGCAGCCAGGGGGCCGGTGAAGCTTTCTTT
CASSQGAGEAFF
>few|TRBV25-1|-|TRBJ1-2
TGTGCCAGCAGTGAGGGGGTTGCGGGCGGCTACACCTTC
CASSEGVAGGYTF
>-|TRBV7-6|TRBD1|TRBJ2-2
TGTGCCAGCAGCCGGACAGGGGATGCGGCCGGGGAGCTGTTTTTT
CASSRTGDAAGELFF
>-|TRBV2|-|TRBJ1-1
TGTGCCAGCAGTGGGGGGAGGGCTGAAGCTTTCTTT
CASSGGRAEAFF
>-|TRBV7-8|TRBD1|TRBJ1-2
TGTGCCAGCAGCCAGGGACAGGGGGCGCAAGGCTACACCTTC
CASSQGQGAQGYTF
>-|TRBV28|-|TRBJ2-1
TGTGCCAGCAGTGAGGAAGTCCTCTACAATGAGCAGTTCTTC
CASSEEVLYNEQFF
>-|TRBV12-5|-|TRBJ2-3
TGTGCTAGTGGCTCCGGGACAAGCACAGATACGCAGTATTTT
CASGSGTSTDTQYF
>-|TRBV7-9|-|TRBJ2-5
TGTGCCAGCAGCTTAGATTGGGAGACCCAGTACTTC
CASSLDWETQYF
>few|TRBV4-1|-|TRBJ2-7
TGCGCCAGCAGCCGGGACGGCGCGTCAATGGTCTACGAGCAGTACTTC
CASSRDGASMVYEQYF
>-|TRBV4-2|-|TRBJ1-3
TGTGCCAGCAGCCAAGTTTGGGGTTCTGGAAACACCATATATTTT
CASSQVWGSGNTIYF